Listed below are T cell receptor beta chains from one sample, sequenced in a study of OX40 agonist ivuxolimab in advanced cancers. Measured with immunoSEQ multiplex PCR; TCRdb has only the in-frame clones, and not every one. This sample has around 15,000 clones; 76% occur once, and the top ten carry 16%. Sequencing used CD4+ or CD8+ T cells sorted from blood, obtained in a trial of the OX40 agonist ivuxolimab. The receptor source for this set is an adult with an advanced solid tumor such as melanoma, head and neck, liver or kidney cancer. CDR3s include the opening cysteine and the closing phenylalanine or tryptophan. D genes are given only for firm matches. Size values are once, few and many counts, or a class for expanded clones, and some rows have none.

clone_size: few; v_call: TRBV4-3; d_call: .; j_call: TRBJ2-3; cdr3_nt: TGCGCCAGCAGCCAAGATGCGAGCAATGGGGCAGATACGCAGTATTTT; cdr3_aa: CASSQDASNGADTQYF
clone_size: few; v_call: TRBV6-1; d_call: .; j_call: TRBJ1-1; cdr3_nt: TGTGCCAGCAGTGAAACCCTTGGGGGGGGCGGGAACACTGAAGCTTTCTTT; cdr3_aa: CASSETLGGGGNTEAFF
clone_size: .; v_call: TRBV11-3; d_call: TRBD1; j_call: TRBJ2-1; cdr3_nt: TGTGCCAGCGCTACAGGGGGCGACCACAATGAGCAGTTCTTC; cdr3_aa: CASATGGDHNEQFF
clone_size: .; v_call: TRBV29-1; d_call: TRBD2; j_call: TRBJ2-3; cdr3_nt: TGCAGCGCCTCCGGGGGGGGCTTTAGCACAGATACGCAGTATTTT; cdr3_aa: CSASGGGFSTDTQYF
clone_size: .; v_call: TRBV10-3; d_call: .; j_call: TRBJ1-1; cdr3_nt: TGTGCCATCAGTGAGGGCAGGACCAAGGCTGAAGCTTTCTTT; cdr3_aa: CAISEGRTKAEAFF
clone_size: .; v_call: TRBV5-6; d_call: .; j_call: TRBJ1-2; cdr3_nt: TGTGCCAGCAGCCCAGAGATGGATAGAGGCTACACCTTC; cdr3_aa: CASSPEMDRGYTF
clone_size: .; v_call: TRBV29-1; d_call: .; j_call: TRBJ2-7; cdr3_nt: TGCAGCGTTTCCTCAGGGGGGTCCTACGAGCAGTACTTC; cdr3_aa: CSVSSGGSYEQYF
clone_size: .; v_call: TRBV5-4; d_call: .; j_call: TRBJ1-1; cdr3_nt: TGTGCCAGCAGCCATAACACTGAAGCTTTCTTT; cdr3_aa: CASSHNTEAFF
clone_size: .; v_call: TRBV7-9; d_call: .; j_call: TRBJ2-5; cdr3_nt: TGTGCCAGCAGCCCGCAGGGGCAAGAGACCCAGTACTTC; cdr3_aa: CASSPQGQETQYF
clone_size: few; v_call: TRBV7-9; d_call: .; j_call: TRBJ1-1; cdr3_nt: TGTGCCAGCAGCCGGTCGCCGAACACTGAAGCTTTCTTT; cdr3_aa: CASSRSPNTEAFF
clone_size: .; v_call: TRBV4-1; d_call: .; j_call: TRBJ2-4; cdr3_nt: TGCGCCAGCAGCGGGCCTTTAGGAATTGGAAACATTCAGTACTTC; cdr3_aa: CASSGPLGIGNIQYF
clone_size: .; v_call: TRBV19; d_call: TRBD1; j_call: TRBJ1-5; cdr3_nt: TGTGCCAGTTCACCATGGGACAGGGAGAATCAGCCCCAGCATTTT; cdr3_aa: CASSPWDRENQPQHF
clone_size: .; v_call: TRBV5-1; d_call: TRBD2; j_call: TRBJ2-4; cdr3_nt: TGCGCCAGCAGCTTGGCCAGCGGGGGAACCAAAAACATTCAGTACTTC; cdr3_aa: CASSLASGGTKNIQYF
clone_size: once; v_call: TRBV10-3; d_call: .; j_call: TRBJ2-1; cdr3_nt: TGTGCCATCAGTGATTCATCTGAGCAGTTCTTC; cdr3_aa: CAISDSSEQFF
clone_size: .; v_call: TRBV27; d_call: .; j_call: TRBJ2-1; cdr3_nt: TGTGCCAGCAGTCCAACCCCCGCCGACTCAGCCAGCTCCTACAATGAGCAGTTCTTC; cdr3_aa: CASSPTPADSASSYNEQFF
clone_size: few; v_call: TRBV6-5; d_call: TRBD1; j_call: TRBJ1-2; cdr3_nt: TGTGCCAGCAGTTACCCAGGGGGGGATGGCTACACCTTC; cdr3_aa: CASSYPGGDGYTF
clone_size: .; v_call: TRBV6-5; d_call: .; j_call: TRBJ2-1; cdr3_nt: TGTGCCAGCAGAGGTCAGGGGTACAATGAGCAGTTCTTC; cdr3_aa: CASRGQGYNEQFF
clone_size: .; v_call: TRBV6-1; d_call: .; j_call: TRBJ2-4; cdr3_nt: TGTGCCAGCAGTGAAAGGCCCGCCTACCAGGGGAACATTCAGTACTTC; cdr3_aa: CASSERPAYQGNIQYF
clone_size: .; v_call: TRBV9; d_call: .; j_call: TRBJ1-2; cdr3_nt: TGTGCCAGCAGCGTAAGTGGTTCCTATGGCTACACCTTC; cdr3_aa: CASSVSGSYGYTF
clone_size: .; v_call: TRBV6-5; d_call: .; j_call: TRBJ1-1; cdr3_nt: TGTGCCAGCAGTTATTCGACAGGACTGAACACTGAAGCTTTCTTT; cdr3_aa: CASSYSTGLNTEAFF
clone_size: .; v_call: TRBV9; d_call: TRBD1; j_call: TRBJ1-4; cdr3_nt: TGTGCCAGCAGCAACGGACAGGGATCGAACGAAAAACTGTTTTTT; cdr3_aa: CASSNGQGSNEKLFF
clone_size: .; v_call: TRBV4-1; d_call: TRBD1; j_call: TRBJ2-1; cdr3_nt: TGCGCCAGCAGCCAAGCAGGGGGCGGTTCCCACAATGAGCAGTTCTTC; cdr3_aa: CASSQAGGGSHNEQFF
clone_size: .; v_call: TRBV5-6; d_call: .; j_call: TRBJ2-1; cdr3_nt: TGTGCCAGCAGCTTGGCCATCGGGAATGAGCAGTTCTTC; cdr3_aa: CASSLAIGNEQFF
clone_size: .; v_call: TRBV7-2; d_call: TRBD1; j_call: TRBJ1-5; cdr3_nt: TGTGCCAGCAGCCCGAGGGGCCCCACAGGGGTGAGGAGTAATCAGCCCCAGCATTTT; cdr3_aa: CASSPRGPTGVRSNQPQHF
clone_size: .; v_call: TRBV6-6; d_call: .; j_call: TRBJ2-5; cdr3_nt: TGTGCCAGCAGTTACGCCCGCTACGGGGGTACGGCCCAGTACTTC; cdr3_aa: CASSYARYGGTAQYF
clone_size: .; v_call: TRBV9; d_call: TRBD2; j_call: TRBJ2-1; cdr3_nt: TGTGCCAGCAGCGCCCGGGGGGGCGCCTACAATGAGCAGTTCTTC; cdr3_aa: CASSARGGAYNEQFF
clone_size: once; v_call: TRBV11-2; d_call: .; j_call: TRBJ2-2; cdr3_nt: TGTGCCAGCAGCCAGGGGAACACCGGGGAGCTGTTTTTT; cdr3_aa: CASSQGNTGELFF
clone_size: .; v_call: TRBV27; d_call: TRBD1; j_call: TRBJ1-1; cdr3_nt: TGTGCCAGCAGTGCCTGGACAGGGGTAGGCACTGAAGCTTTCTTT; cdr3_aa: CASSAWTGVGTEAFF
clone_size: medium-sized; v_call: TRBV7-2; d_call: .; j_call: TRBJ2-1; cdr3_nt: TGTGCCAGCAGCTTAGTGTGGGGCACAAATGAGCAGTTCTTC; cdr3_aa: CASSLVWGTNEQFF
clone_size: few; v_call: TRBV12-5; d_call: .; j_call: TRBJ1-5; cdr3_nt: TGTGCTAGTGGGCCGGGAGCTTATAGCAATCAGCCCCAGCATTTT; cdr3_aa: CASGPGAYSNQPQHF
clone_size: .; v_call: TRBV5-1; d_call: .; j_call: TRBJ1-1; cdr3_nt: TGCGCCAGCAGCTTGTGGCTTGGCGACACTGAAGCTTTCTTT; cdr3_aa: CASSLWLGDTEAFF
clone_size: .; v_call: TRBV6-4; d_call: TRBD2; j_call: TRBJ2-2; cdr3_nt: TGTGCCAGCAGTGACTCCTCTAGCGGGACCGGGGAGCTGTTTTTT; cdr3_aa: CASSDSSSGTGELFF
clone_size: .; v_call: TRBV9; d_call: .; j_call: TRBJ2-1; cdr3_nt: TGTGCCAGCAGCGTAGGGGCTGAGCAGTTCTTC; cdr3_aa: CASSVGAEQFF
clone_size: .; v_call: TRBV14; d_call: TRBD1; j_call: TRBJ2-7; cdr3_nt: TGTGCCAGCAGCCAAGACTATGATCTTTGGACAGGGGGCTACTACGAGCAGTACTTC; cdr3_aa: CASSQDYDLWTGGYYEQYF
clone_size: .; v_call: TRBV10-2; d_call: .; j_call: TRBJ1-1; cdr3_nt: TGCGCCAGCAGCGGAACAGGGCCTGAAGCTTTCTTT; cdr3_aa: CASSGTGPEAFF
clone_size: once; v_call: TRBV7-7; d_call: .; j_call: TRBJ2-5; cdr3_nt: TGTGCTAGCAGCTTAGGTGTTGGGGGATCCCAGGGAGAGACCCAGTACTTC; cdr3_aa: CASSLGVGGSQGETQYF
clone_size: .; v_call: TRBV30; d_call: TRBD1; j_call: TRBJ2-7; cdr3_nt: TGTGCCTGGAGTCGACAGGGGGCGAACGAGCAGTACTTC; cdr3_aa: CAWSRQGANEQYF
clone_size: .; v_call: TRBV6-5; d_call: .; j_call: TRBJ2-2; cdr3_nt: TGTGCCAGCAGACGGGGAACCACCGGGGAGCTGTTTTTT; cdr3_aa: CASRRGTTGELFF
clone_size: .; v_call: TRBV7-7; d_call: TRBD1; j_call: TRBJ2-7; cdr3_nt: TGTGCTAGCAGCTCAGGGACAGGGGGGCCCTACGAGCAGTACTTC; cdr3_aa: CASSSGTGGPYEQYF
clone_size: .; v_call: TRBV5-5; d_call: .; j_call: TRBJ2-3; cdr3_nt: TGTGCCAGCAGCTTGGCCCTAGATACGCAGTATTTT; cdr3_aa: CASSLALDTQYF
clone_size: few; v_call: TRBV9; d_call: TRBD1; j_call: TRBJ1-1; cdr3_nt: TGTGCCAGCAGCGCGGACGGGACAGGGATTGGTGAAGCTTTCTTT; cdr3_aa: CASSADGTGIGEAFF
clone_size: .; v_call: TRBV27; d_call: TRBD1; j_call: TRBJ1-1; cdr3_nt: TGTGCCAGCAGTTTCGACAGGGCGGGCACTGAAGCTTTCTTT; cdr3_aa: CASSFDRAGTEAFF
clone_size: .; v_call: TRBV7-8; d_call: TRBD1; j_call: TRBJ1-5; cdr3_nt: TGTGCCAGCAGCTTAGCCTGGACAGGGGGTAATCAGCCCCAGCATTTT; cdr3_aa: CASSLAWTGGNQPQHF
clone_size: .; v_call: TRBV5-1; d_call: .; j_call: TRBJ1-2; cdr3_nt: TGCGCCAGCAGCTTGGGAGGAGGAGAACACACCTTC; cdr3_aa: CASSLGGGEHTF
clone_size: medium-sized; v_call: TRBV29-1; d_call: .; j_call: TRBJ1-1; cdr3_nt: TGCAGCGTTGAGAGTTTTAGGGAAGCTTTCTTT; cdr3_aa: CSVESFREAFF
clone_size: once; v_call: TRBV4-2; d_call: .; j_call: TRBJ2-7; cdr3_nt: TGTGCCAGCAAACAAGGAAGGGGTGAGCAGTACTTC; cdr3_aa: CASKQGRGEQYF
clone_size: .; v_call: TRBV5-4; d_call: .; j_call: TRBJ2-1; cdr3_nt: TGTGCCAGCAGCGGGGGGTACAATGAGCAGTTCTTC; cdr3_aa: CASSGGYNEQFF
clone_size: .; v_call: TRBV9; d_call: .; j_call: TRBJ2-1; cdr3_nt: TGTGCCAGCGGAGGTGGGGGGGCCAACAATGAGCAGTTCTTC; cdr3_aa: CASGGGGANNEQFF
clone_size: .; v_call: TRBV18; d_call: .; j_call: TRBJ1-1; cdr3_nt: TGTGCCAGCTCACCATCGGGTTCCACTGAAGCTTTCTTT; cdr3_aa: CASSPSGSTEAFF
clone_size: .; v_call: TRBV6-6; d_call: TRBD2; j_call: TRBJ2-3; cdr3_nt: TGTGCCAGCAGTTTTAGCGGGGAGGGGGATACGCAGTATTTT; cdr3_aa: CASSFSGEGDTQYF
clone_size: once; v_call: TRBV7-9; d_call: TRBD1; j_call: TRBJ1-2; cdr3_nt: TGTGCCAGCAGCTATGGGACAGGGGGCCGTGGCTACACCTTC; cdr3_aa: CASSYGTGGRGYTF
clone_size: .; v_call: TRBV2; d_call: .; j_call: TRBJ1-5; cdr3_nt: TGTGCCAGCAGTGAAGCAGGGGGAGATCAGCCCCAGCATTTT; cdr3_aa: CASSEAGGDQPQHF
clone_size: .; v_call: TRBV7-9; d_call: TRBD1; j_call: TRBJ2-5; cdr3_nt: TGTGCCAGCAGAACGTCGACAGGGCCGGAGAGGACCCAGTACTTC; cdr3_aa: CASRTSTGPERTQYF
clone_size: .; v_call: TRBV4-3; d_call: .; j_call: TRBJ1-1; cdr3_nt: TGCGCCAGCAGCCAGGCGAAGGGCACTGAAGCTTTCTTT; cdr3_aa: CASSQAKGTEAFF
clone_size: .; v_call: TRBV11-2; d_call: .; j_call: TRBJ2-2; cdr3_nt: TGTGCCAGCAGCTTAGAACTTCACGGGGAGCTGTTTTTT; cdr3_aa: CASSLELHGELFF